Shown below are 3 T cell receptor beta chains from a single sample sequenced in a study of patients and donors after allogeneic stem cell transplantation. TCRdb fed the RT-PCR reads into MiXCR, producing one record per CDR3 protein. The sample carries about 57,000 distinct CDR3 sequences, about 14% recorded once. Sequencing was performed on blood, either unsorted or a sorted T cell fraction (not recorded which). The receptors were gathered from a human donor who was either an allogeneic HSCT recipient or a stem cell or donor lymphocyte infusion donor (not recorded which). It is not recorded whose cells these are; they may come from a transplant donor.

The genes are TRBV7-9 and TRBJ2-2, with 14 bases identical to TRBD2. V shed 4 bases, J shed 4 bases, and the junction held 5 bases outside the gene matches. The CDR3 has 17 amino acids. Germline V gives CDR1 SEHNR, CDR2 FQNEAQ (reference sequence). The CDR3 sequence is CASSSGLAGGSTGELFF. CDR3 DNA sequence: TGTGCCAGCAGCTCCGGACTAGCGGGAGGAAGCACCGGGGAGCTGTTTTTT.

This clonotype was detected only a few times. This chain links TRBV5-1 with TRBJ2-7; possibly TRBD1 for D (6 bases). Deletions cut 0 bases from V and 1 base from J, with 11 bases between. Germline V gives CDR1 SGHRS, CDR2 YFSETQ. The length of the CDR3 is 15 residues. The chain's CDR3 is CASSLEAQGSYEQYF. CDR3 DNA: TGCGCCAGCAGCTTGGAAGCGCAGGGGTCCTACGAGCAGTACTTC.

In this sample, this clonotype turned up a few times. This sequence joins TRBV5-5 and TRBJ2-3; no definite D call. CDR1 SGHKS and CDR2 YYEKEE come from the germline V gene (reference sequence). V lost 5 bases and J 0 bases, leaving 19 bases between the germline ends. The CDR3 spans 17 residues. The CDR3 coding sequence is TGTGCCAGCAGTTTTCTAGGCGGCGAGTCTAGCACAGATACGCAGTATTTT. This sequence encodes CASSFLGGESSTDTQYF. The full variable domain, with the rest looked up from reference TRBV5-5 and TRBJ2-3, is DAGVTQSPTHLIKTRGQQVTLRCSPISGHKSVSWYQQVLGQGPQFIFQYYEKEERGRGNFPDRFSARQFPNYSSELNVNALLLGDSALYLCASSFLGGESSTDTQYFGPGTRLTVL.